This T cell receptor beta chain was identified during a study of shared clonotypes between healthy human individuals. In germline, CDR1 is SGHTA, CDR2 FQGNSA. V shed 3 bases, J shed 1 base, and the junction held 0 bases outside the gene matches. The CDR3 has 15 amino acids. Repertoires were generated with immunoSEQ multiplex PCR, while TCRdb's copy carries only in-frame clones and drops some. The sample lists 1.4 million to 1.5 million clones, roughly 96% occurring once. The source material was naive CD4+ T cells sorted from blood. Subset reported: CD45RA+ positively selected. The clonotype was recovered from a man younger than 45 in good health. This rearrangement joins TRBV7-2 to TRBJ2-6, with 7 bases lining up with TRBD1. This CDR3 reads CASSLTGSGANVLTF. The CDR3 region has the DNA TGTGCCAGCAGCTTGACAGGGTCTGGGGCCAACGTCCTGACTTTC.